This T cell receptor beta chain was sequenced in a study of cytomegalovirus exposure and HLA in healthy donors. Whole-study results and caveats: In terms of immune exposure information, only CMV serostatus was available. Within the data, a cluster of highly shared sequence variants was likely a sequencing artifact.

Per the germline V gene, CDR1 is MNHEY and CDR2 is SMNVEV (reference sequence). The CDR3 is 14 amino acids. In the PCR, 60 Vbeta and 13 Jbeta primers were used. Only in-frame clones appear in the TCRdb table, and some are missing; sequencing was by immunoSEQ multiplex PCR. The sample lists roughly 190,000 clones; about 90% were seen once. To note about this clone: The antigen is undetermined. Germline is not matched at one junction end, which may reflect a read error.

Each donor was nominally healthy when sampled (though unrecorded immune exposures were likely). What was sequenced was PBMCs. The V call is TRBV27, the J call TRBJ1-2, with D perhaps matching TRBD1 (5 bases). This sequence was found in a man aged 30 to 39 in good health and CMV-seronegative. This chain's CDR3 is CASSFQGSNYGYTF. CDR3 sequence (DNA): TGTGCCAGCAGTTTTCAGGGATCTAATTATGGCTACACCTTC.